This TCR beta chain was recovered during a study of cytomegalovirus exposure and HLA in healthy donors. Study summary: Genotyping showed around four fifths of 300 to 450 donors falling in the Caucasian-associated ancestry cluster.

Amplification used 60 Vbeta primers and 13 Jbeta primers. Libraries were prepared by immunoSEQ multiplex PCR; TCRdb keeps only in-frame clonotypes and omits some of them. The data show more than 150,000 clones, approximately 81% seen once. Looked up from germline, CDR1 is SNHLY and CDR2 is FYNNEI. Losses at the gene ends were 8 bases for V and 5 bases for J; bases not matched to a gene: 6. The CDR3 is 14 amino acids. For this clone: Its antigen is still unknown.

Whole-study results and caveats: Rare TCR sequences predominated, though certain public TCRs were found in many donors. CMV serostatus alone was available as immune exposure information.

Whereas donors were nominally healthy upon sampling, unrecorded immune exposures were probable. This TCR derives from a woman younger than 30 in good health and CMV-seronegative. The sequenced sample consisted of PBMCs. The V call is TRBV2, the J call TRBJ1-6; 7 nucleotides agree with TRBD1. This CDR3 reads CASGGQVDNSPLHF. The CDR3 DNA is TGTGCCAGCGGAGGACAGGTGGATAATTCACCCCTCCACTTT.